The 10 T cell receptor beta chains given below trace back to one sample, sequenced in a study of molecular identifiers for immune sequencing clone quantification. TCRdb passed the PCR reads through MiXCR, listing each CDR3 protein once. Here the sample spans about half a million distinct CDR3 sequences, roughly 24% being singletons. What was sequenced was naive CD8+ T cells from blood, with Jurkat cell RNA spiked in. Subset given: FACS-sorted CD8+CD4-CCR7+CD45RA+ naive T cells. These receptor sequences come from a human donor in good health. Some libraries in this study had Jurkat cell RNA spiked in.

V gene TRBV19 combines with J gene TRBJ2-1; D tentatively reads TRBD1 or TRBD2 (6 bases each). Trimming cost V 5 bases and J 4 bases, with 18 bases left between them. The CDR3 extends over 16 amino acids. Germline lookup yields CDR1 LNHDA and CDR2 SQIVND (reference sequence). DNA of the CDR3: TGTGCCAGTAGTCTCCTACCCGGGGGCAATTACAATGAGCAGTTCTTC. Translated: CASSLLPGGNYNEQFF. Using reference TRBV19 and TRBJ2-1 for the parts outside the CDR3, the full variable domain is DGGITQSPKYLFRKEGQNVTLSCEQNLNHDAMYWYRQDPGQGLRLIYYSQIVNDFQKGDIAEGYSVSREKKESFPLTVTSAQKNPTAFYLCASSLLPGGNYNEQFFGPGTRLTVL.

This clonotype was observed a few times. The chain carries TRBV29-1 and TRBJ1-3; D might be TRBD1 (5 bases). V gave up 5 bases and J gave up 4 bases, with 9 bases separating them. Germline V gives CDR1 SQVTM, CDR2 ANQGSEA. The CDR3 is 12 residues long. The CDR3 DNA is TGCAGCGTTAGCGGGGCCGGAAACACCATATATTTT. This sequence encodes CSVSGAGNTIYF.

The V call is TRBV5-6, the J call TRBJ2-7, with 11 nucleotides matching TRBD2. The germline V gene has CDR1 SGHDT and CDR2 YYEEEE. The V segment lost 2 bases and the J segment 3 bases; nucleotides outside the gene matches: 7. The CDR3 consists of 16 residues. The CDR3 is CASSFASGGTLYEQYF. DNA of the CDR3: TGTGCCAGCAGCTTTGCTAGCGGGGGGACTCTCTACGAGCAGTACTTC. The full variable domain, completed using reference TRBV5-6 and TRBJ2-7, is DAGVTQSPTHLIKTRGQQVTLRCSPKSGHDTVSWYQQALGQGPQFIFQYYEEEERQRGNFPDRFSGHQFPNYSSELNVNALLLGDSALYLCASSFASGGTLYEQYFGPGTRLTVT.

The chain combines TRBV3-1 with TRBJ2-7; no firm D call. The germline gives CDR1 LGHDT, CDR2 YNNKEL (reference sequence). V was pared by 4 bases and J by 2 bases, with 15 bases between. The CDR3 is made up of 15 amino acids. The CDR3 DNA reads TGTGCCAGCAGCCCGAGGACGTACGCTCCCTACGAGCAGTACTTC. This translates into CASSPRTYAPYEQYF.

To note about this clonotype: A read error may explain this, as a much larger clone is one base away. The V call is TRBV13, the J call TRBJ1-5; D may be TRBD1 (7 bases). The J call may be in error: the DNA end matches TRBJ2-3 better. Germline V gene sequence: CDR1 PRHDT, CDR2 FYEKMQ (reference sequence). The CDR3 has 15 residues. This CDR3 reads CASSHNRGGAQPQYF. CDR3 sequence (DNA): TGTGCCAGCAGCCACAACAGGGGAGGCGCCCAGCCCCAGTATTTT.

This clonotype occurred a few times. This chain's CDR3 is CASSQGASGRTNTGELFF. The DNA for the CDR3 is TGTGCCAGCAGCCAAGGTGCTAGCGGGAGGACGAACACCGGGGAGCTGTTTTTT. The chain employs TRBV4-2 and TRBJ2-2; TRBD2 agrees at 11 bases. CDR1 is LGHNA, CDR2 YNFKEQ, per germline. J was trimmed by 0 bases and V by 1 base; bases with no gene match: 4. The CDR3 totals 18 residues.

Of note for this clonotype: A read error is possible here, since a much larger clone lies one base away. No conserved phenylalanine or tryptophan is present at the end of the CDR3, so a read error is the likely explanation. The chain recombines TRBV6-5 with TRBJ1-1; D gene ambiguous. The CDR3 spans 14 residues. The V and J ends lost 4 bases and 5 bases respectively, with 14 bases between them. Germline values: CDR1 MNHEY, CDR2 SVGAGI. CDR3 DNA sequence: TGTGCCAGCAGTTTCGGGAAACCGGGGACTGAAGCTTTCGTT. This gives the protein CASSFGKPGTEAFV.

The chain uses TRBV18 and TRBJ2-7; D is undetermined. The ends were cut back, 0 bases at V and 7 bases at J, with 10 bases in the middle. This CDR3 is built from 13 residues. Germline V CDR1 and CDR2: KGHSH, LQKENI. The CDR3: CASSPPLSEEQYF. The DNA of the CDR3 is TGTGCCAGCTCACCACCCCTCTCGGAGGAGCAGTACTTC.

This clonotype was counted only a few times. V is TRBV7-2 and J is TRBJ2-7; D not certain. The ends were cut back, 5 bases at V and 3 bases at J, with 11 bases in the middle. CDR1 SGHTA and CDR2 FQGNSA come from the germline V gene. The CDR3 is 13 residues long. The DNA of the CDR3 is TGTGCCAGCAGCCAATACCCCGGCTACGAGCAGTACTTC. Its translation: CASSQYPGYEQYF.

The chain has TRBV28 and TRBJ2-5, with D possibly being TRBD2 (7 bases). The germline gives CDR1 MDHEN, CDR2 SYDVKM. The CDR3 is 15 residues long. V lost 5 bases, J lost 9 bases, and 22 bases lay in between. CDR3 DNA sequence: TGTGCCAGCAGTGTAGAGCCCGGGGGGTGGGGGCCCCAGTACTTC. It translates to CASSVEPGGWGPQYF.